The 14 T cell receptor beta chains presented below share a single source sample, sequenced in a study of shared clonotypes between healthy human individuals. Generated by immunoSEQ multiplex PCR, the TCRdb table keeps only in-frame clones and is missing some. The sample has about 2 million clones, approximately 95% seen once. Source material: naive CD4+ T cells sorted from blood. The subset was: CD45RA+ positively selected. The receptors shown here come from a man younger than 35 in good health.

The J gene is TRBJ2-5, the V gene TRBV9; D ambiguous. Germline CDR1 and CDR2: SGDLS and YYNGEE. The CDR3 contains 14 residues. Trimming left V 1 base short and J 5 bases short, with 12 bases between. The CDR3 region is CASSVSSSAETQYF. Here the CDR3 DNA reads TGTGCCAGCAGCGTATCGTCCAGCGCGGAGACCCAGTACTTC.

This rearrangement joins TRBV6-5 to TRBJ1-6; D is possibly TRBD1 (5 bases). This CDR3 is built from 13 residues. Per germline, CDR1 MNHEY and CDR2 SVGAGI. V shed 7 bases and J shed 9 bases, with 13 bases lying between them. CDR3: CASTRDRSSPLHF. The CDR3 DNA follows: TGTGCCAGCACCCGGGACCGGAGTTCACCCCTCCACTTT.

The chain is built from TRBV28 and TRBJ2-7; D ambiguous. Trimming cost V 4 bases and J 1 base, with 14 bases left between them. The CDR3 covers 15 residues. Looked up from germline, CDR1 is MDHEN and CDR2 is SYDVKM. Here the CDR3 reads CASSSDGLGSYEQYF. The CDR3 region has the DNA TGTGCCAGCAGTTCGGACGGGTTAGGGTCCTACGAGCAGTACTTC.

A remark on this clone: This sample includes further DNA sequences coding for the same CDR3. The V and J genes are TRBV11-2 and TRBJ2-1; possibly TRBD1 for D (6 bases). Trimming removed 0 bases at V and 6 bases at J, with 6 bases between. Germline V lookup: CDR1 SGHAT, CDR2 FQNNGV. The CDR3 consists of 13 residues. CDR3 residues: CASSLDRGNEQFF. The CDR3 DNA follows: TGTGCCAGCAGCTTAGACAGGGGCAATGAGCAGTTCTTC.

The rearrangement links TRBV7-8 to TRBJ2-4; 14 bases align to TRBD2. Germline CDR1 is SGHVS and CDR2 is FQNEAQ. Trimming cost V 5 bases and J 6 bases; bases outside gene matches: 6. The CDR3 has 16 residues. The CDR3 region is CASSLLGLAGVNIQYF. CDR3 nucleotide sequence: TGTGCCAGCAGCCTACTGGGACTAGCGGGAGTAAACATTCAGTACTTC.

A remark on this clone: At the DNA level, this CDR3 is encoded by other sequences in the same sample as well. The CDR3 reads CASSPPGQGAYEQYF. Here the CDR3 DNA reads TGTGCCAGCTCACCGCCGGGACAGGGGGCATACGAGCAGTACTTC. The chain couples TRBV18 to TRBJ2-7, with 12 bases fitting TRBD1. This CDR3 contains 15 residues. The junction had 4 bases not matched to a gene; V was cut back by 3 bases and J by 4 bases. Germline values: CDR1 KGHSH, CDR2 LQKENI.

Written as DNA, the CDR3 is TGTGCCAGCAGTCGACAGGGGGGGAGCACAGATACGCAGTATTTT. It specifies CASSRQGGSTDTQYF. This rearrangement joins TRBV6-5 to TRBJ2-3; 9 bases fit TRBD1. Germline loops: CDR1 MNHEY, CDR2 SVGAGI. CDR3 length: 15 amino acids. J lost 0 bases, V lost 5 bases, and 3 bases had no gene match.

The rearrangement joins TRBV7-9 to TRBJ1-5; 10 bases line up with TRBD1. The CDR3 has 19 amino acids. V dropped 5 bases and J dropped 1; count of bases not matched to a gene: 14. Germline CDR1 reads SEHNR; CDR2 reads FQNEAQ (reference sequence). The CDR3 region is CASSPGQGGPVRSNQPQHF. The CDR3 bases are TGTGCCAGCAGCCCCGGACAGGGGGGCCCTGTTCGGAGCAATCAGCCCCAGCATTTT.

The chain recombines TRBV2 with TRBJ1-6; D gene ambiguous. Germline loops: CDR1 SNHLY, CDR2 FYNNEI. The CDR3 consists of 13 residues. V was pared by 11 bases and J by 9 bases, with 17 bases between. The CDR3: CAGRSETRSPLHF. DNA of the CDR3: TGTGCCGGGAGAAGTGAAACCCGTTCACCCCTCCACTTT.

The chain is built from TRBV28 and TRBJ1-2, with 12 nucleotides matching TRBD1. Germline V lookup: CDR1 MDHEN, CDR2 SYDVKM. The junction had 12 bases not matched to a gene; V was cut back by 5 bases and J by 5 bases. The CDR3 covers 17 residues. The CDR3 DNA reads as TGTGCCAGCAGTCCGCCGGGACAGGGGGCGCTAGGGTATGGCTACACCTTC. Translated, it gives CASSPPGQGALGYGYTF.

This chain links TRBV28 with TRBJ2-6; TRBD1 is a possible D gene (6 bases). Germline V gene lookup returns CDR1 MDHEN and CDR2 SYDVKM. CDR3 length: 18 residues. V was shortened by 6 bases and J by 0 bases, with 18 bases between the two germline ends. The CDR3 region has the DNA TGTGCCAGCAGCCCCAACCAGGGGACCTACTCTGGGGCCAACGTCCTGACTTTC. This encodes CASSPNQGTYSGANVLTF. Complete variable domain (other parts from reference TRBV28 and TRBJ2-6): DVKVTQSSRYLVKRTGEKVFLECVQDMDHENMFWYRQDPGLGLRLIYFSYDVKMKEKGDIPEGYSVSREKKERFSLILESASTNQTSMYLCASSPNQGTYSGANVLTFGAGSRLTVL.

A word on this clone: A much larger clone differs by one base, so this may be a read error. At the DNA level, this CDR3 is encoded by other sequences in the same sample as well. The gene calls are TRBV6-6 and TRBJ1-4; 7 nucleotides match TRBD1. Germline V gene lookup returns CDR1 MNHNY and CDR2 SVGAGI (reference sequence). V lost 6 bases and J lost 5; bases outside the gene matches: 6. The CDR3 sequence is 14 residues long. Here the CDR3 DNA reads TGTGCCAGCAGCCCCGGGACAGTGAATGAAAAACTGTTTTTT. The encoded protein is CASSPGTVNEKLFF.

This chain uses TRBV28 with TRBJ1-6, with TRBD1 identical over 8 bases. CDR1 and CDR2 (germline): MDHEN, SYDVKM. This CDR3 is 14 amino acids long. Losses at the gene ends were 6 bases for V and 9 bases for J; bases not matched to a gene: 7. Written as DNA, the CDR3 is TGTGCCAGCAGGAAACAGGGGGGCGGTTCACCCCTCCACTTT. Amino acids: CASRKQGGGSPLHF. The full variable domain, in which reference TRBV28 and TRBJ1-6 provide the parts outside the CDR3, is DVKVTQSSRYLVKRTGEKVFLECVQDMDHENMFWYRQDPGLGLRLIYFSYDVKMKEKGDIPEGYSVSREKKERFSLILESASTNQTSMYLCASRKQGGGSPLHFGNGTRLTVT.

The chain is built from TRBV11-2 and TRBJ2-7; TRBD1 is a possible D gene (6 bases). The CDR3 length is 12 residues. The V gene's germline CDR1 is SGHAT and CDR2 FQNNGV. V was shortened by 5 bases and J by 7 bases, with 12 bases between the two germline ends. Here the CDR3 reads CASSVHTGEQYF. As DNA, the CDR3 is TGTGCCAGCAGCGTCCACACAGGGGAGCAGTACTTC.